The 5 T cell receptor beta chains given below trace back to one sample, sequenced in a study of OX40 agonist ivuxolimab in advanced cancers. Sequenced by immunoSEQ multiplex PCR; TCRdb stores in-frame clones only, minus some. The sample has some 87,000 clones, 80% to 95% seen once. Sequencing used CD4+ or CD8+ T cells sorted from blood, obtained in a trial of the OX40 agonist ivuxolimab. The origin of the receptors is an adult with an advanced solid tumor such as melanoma, head and neck, liver or kidney cancer.

The chain combines TRBV27 with TRBJ1-3; D possibly corresponds to TRBD1 (6 bases). The CDR3 consists of 16 residues. Germline lookup yields CDR1 MNHEY and CDR2 SMNVEV (reference sequence). V lost 4 bases and J lost 2, with 15 bases in between. CDR3 in DNA: TGTGCCAGCAGTTCACAGGGCGTTGGTGCTGGAAACACCATATATTTT. Translating gives CASSSQGVGAGNTIYF.

The chain links TRBV7-2 to TRBJ1-5, with 7 bases that match TRBD1. The germline V gene has CDR1 SGHTA and CDR2 FQGNSA. V lost 5 bases to trimming and J lost 8 bases; unmatched junction nucleotides: 9. The CDR3 is 14 residues long. The chain's CDR3 is CASSPGTAIEPQHF. CDR3 nucleotides: TGTGCCAGCAGCCCCGGGACAGCGATTGAGCCCCAGCATTTT.

This chain links TRBV7-3 with TRBJ1-1; maybe TRBD1 (6 bases). This CDR3 spans 15 amino acids. Trimming took 5 bases from V and 2 from J, leaving 15 bases between them. The germline gives CDR1 SGHTA, CDR2 FQGTGA. The CDR3 reads CASSTGPTGNTEAFF. The CDR3 nucleotides are TGTGCCAGCAGCACCGGCCCGACAGGTAACACTGAAGCTTTCTTT.

This clone was counted a single time. Other DNA sequences in this specimen translate into the identical CDR3. This chain connects TRBV30 to TRBJ2-7; weak D call: TRBD1 (6 bases). V lost 0 bases to trimming and J lost 4 bases, with 7 bases between them. CDR1 is GTSNPN, CDR2 SVGIG, per germline (reference sequence). This CDR3 contains 12 residues. The CDR3 DNA follows: TGTGCCTGGAGTGTACAGGGTTACGAGCAGTACTTC. Translating it yields CAWSVQGYEQYF.

A single count supports this clone. The V and J genes are TRBV27 and TRBJ1-3, with D hard to call. The V end lost 3 bases, the J end lost 0 bases, and 9 bases lay between the germline ends. The germline V gene encodes CDR1 MNHEY and CDR2 SMNVEV (reference sequence). This CDR3 region has 15 residues. In DNA form, the CDR3 reads TGTGCCAGCAGTTTTGACTCGGACTCTGGAAACACCATATATTTT. It specifies CASSFDSDSGNTIYF.